The 13 T cell receptor beta chains in this list originate from one sample, sequenced in a study of blood T cell repertoires in COVID-19. Generated by immunoSEQ multiplex PCR, the TCRdb table keeps only in-frame clones and is missing some. This table holds a few hundred thousand clones, around 84% found once. The sample comprised peripheral blood. These receptors were taken from a human donor with acute or convalescent COVID-19. The donor label of this sample is uncertain.

The rearrangement joins TRBV28 to TRBJ1-5; D gene uncertain. CDR1 and CDR2 (germline): MDHEN, SYDVKM. Trimming stripped 2 bases from V and 0 bases from J, with 11 bases between. This CDR3 spans 16 amino acids. The CDR3 bases are TGTGCCAGCAGTTTAGGCGGTCTCCGTAGCAATCAGCCCCAGCATTTT. Amino acid sequence: CASSLGGLRSNQPQHF.

This clone was detected a few times. V and J are TRBV5-1 and TRBJ1-6, with 7 bases aligning to TRBD1. The junction had 7 bases not matched to a gene; V was cut back by 4 bases and J by 0 bases. CDR3 size: 17 residues. Germline loops: CDR1 SGHRS, CDR2 YFSETQ. CDR3 DNA sequence: TGCGCCAGCAGCCCGTCCAGGGGGAGCTCCTATAATTCACCCCTCCACTTT. This sequence encodes CASSPSRGSSYNSPLHF.

The sample holds one count of this clone. The chain is built from TRBV27 and TRBJ2-7; 9 bases fit TRBD1. This CDR3 is built from 12 residues. The germline V gene has CDR1 MNHEY and CDR2 SMNVEV (reference sequence). With V trimmed by 4 bases and J by 6 bases, 1 base remained unmatched. CDR3 coding DNA: TGTGCCAGCAGTTGGGGACAGGGCGAGCAGTACTTC. This translates into CASSWGQGEQYF.

Comment on this clone: The same CDR3 arises from other DNA sequences in this sample as well. The chain recombines TRBV5-1 with TRBJ1-2; D not resolved. Germline loops: CDR1 SGHRS, CDR2 YFSETQ. The CDR3 consists of 14 residues. V was cut by 0 bases and J by 0 bases, with 6 bases left in between. The CDR3: CASSLVGANYGYTF. DNA of the CDR3: TGCGCCAGCAGCTTGGTAGGAGCTAACTATGGCTACACCTTC.

Turning to this clone: Other DNA sequences in this sample translate to the same CDR3. The chain uses TRBV30 and TRBJ1-5; no clear D gene. The V and J ends lost 3 bases and 0 bases respectively, with 6 bases between them. The length of the CDR3 is 13 residues. Germline V lookup: CDR1 GTSNPN, CDR2 SVGIG (reference sequence). The CDR3: CAWSSGSNQPQHF. The DNA for the CDR3 is TGTGCCTGGAGCTCAGGTAGCAATCAGCCCCAGCATTTT.

This clone was detected only once. The J gene is TRBJ2-2, the V gene TRBV28, with D perhaps TRBD1 (6 bases). The CDR3 is made up of 15 amino acids. V lost 8 bases and J lost 1, with 14 bases in between. Germline values: CDR1 MDHEN, CDR2 SYDVKM. CDR3 loop: CASRFGQLNTGELFF. In nucleotides, the CDR3 is TGTGCCAGCCGCTTCGGACAGCTGAACACCGGGGAGCTGTTTTTT.

The sample holds a few counts of this clone. The rearrangement links TRBV7-9 to TRBJ2-3; 7 bases match TRBD2. The CDR3 is 14 amino acids. J gave up 4 bases and V 2 bases, and 3 bases lay outside the gene matches. CDR1 and CDR2 (germline): SEHNR, FQNEAQ (reference sequence). In DNA form, the CDR3 reads TGTGCCAGCAGCTTATCCCTAGCGGCAGATACGCAGTATTTT. This codes for CASSLSLAADTQYF.

This clone was counted once. This chain links TRBV5-1 with TRBJ1-4, with 7 positions matching TRBD1. V dropped 0 bases and J dropped 7; count of bases not matched to a gene: 6. CDR1 SGHRS and CDR2 YFSETQ come from the germline V gene. The CDR3 extends over 15 amino acids. The CDR3 bases are TGCGCCAGCAGCTTGGTGGCAGGGGGAGGTGAAAAACTGTTTTTT. Translated: CASSLVAGGGEKLFF. Supplemented by reference TRBV5-1 and TRBJ1-4, the full variable domain reads KAGVTQTPRYLIKTRGQQVTLSCSPISGHRSVSWYQQTPGQGLQFLFEYFSETQRNKGNFPGRFSGRQFSNSRSEMNVSTLELGDSALYLCASSLVAGGGEKLFFGSGTQLSVL.

This clone occurred once. J is TRBJ1-3 and V is TRBV6-5; no reliable D call. The CDR3 consists of 12 residues. V shed 4 bases and J shed 3 bases, with 4 bases lying between them. The germline CDR1 and CDR2 sequences are MNHEY and SVGAGI. CDR3: CASSSVGNTIYF. CDR3 coding DNA: TGTGCCAGCAGTTCCGTTGGAAACACCATATATTTT.

This clone was observed a single time. The chain recombines TRBV18 with TRBJ2-1; D might be TRBD2 (7 bases). The ends were cut back, 2 bases at V and 9 bases at J, with 20 bases in the middle. Germline values: CDR1 KGHSH, CDR2 LQKENI. The CDR3 runs to 16 residues. DNA of the CDR3: TGTGCCAGCTCACCAGGGGTTTCGGGGGGCCATAGTGAGCAGTTCTTC. This sequence encodes CASSPGVSGGHSEQFF.

This chain joins TRBV7-8 and TRBJ1-5; D gene uncertain. The germline V and J ends were trimmed by 0 bases and 6 bases, with 18 bases remaining between them. Per the germline V gene, CDR1 is SGHVS and CDR2 is FQNEAQ. This CDR3 is 17 amino acids long. CDR3 in DNA: TGTGCCAGCAGCTTAGCGGAGGGCCCGACCGTCCTTCAGCCCCAGCATTTT. Its translation: CASSLAEGPTVLQPQHF.

The chain joins TRBV27 to TRBJ2-7; D gene ambiguous. This CDR3 contains 12 residues. The germline V gene has CDR1 MNHEY and CDR2 SMNVEV (reference sequence). V gave up 5 bases and J gave up 7 bases, with 12 bases separating them. The CDR3 here is CASSKFNREQYF. DNA for the CDR3: TGTGCCAGCAGTAAGTTTAATCGGGAGCAGTACTTC.

The chain links TRBV18 to TRBJ1-6; 9 nucleotides agree with TRBD1. This CDR3 region has 18 residues. The germline V gene encodes CDR1 KGHSH and CDR2 LQKENI. V gave up 3 bases and J gave up 9 bases; unmatched junction bases: 15. CDR3 protein: CASSPSLPSGTGSSPLHF. The DNA of the CDR3 is TGTGCCAGCTCACCGTCTTTACCCTCCGGGACAGGGTCTTCACCCCTCCACTTT.